Listed below are T cell receptor beta chains from one sample, sequenced in a study of response to subunit inactivated influenza vaccine. TCRdb redid the calling of the RT-PCR reads with MiXCR, one entry per CDR3 protein. The sample lists about 530,000 distinct CDR3 sequences, 12% occurring once. Sample: PBMCs from blood, taken on the day of vaccination. The receptor source for this set is a man aged 50-59 years who received an inactivated influenza vaccine. The CDR3 runs from the conserved cysteine through the conserved F or W. A D gene is named only where the DNA matches it firmly. Part of the rows lack a size; the others show once, few, many or a class for expanded clones.

len	d_gene	v_gene	abundance	j_gene	CDR3aa	CDR3nt
12	TRBD1	TRBV20-1	many	TRBJ2-5	CSARTGGETQYF	TGCAGTGCTAGAACAGGGGGAGAGACCCAGTACTTC
12	TRBD2	TRBV28	.	TRBJ2-5	CATAGGVETQYF	TGTGCCACCGCCGGGGGGGTAGAGACCCAGTACTTC
15	.	TRBV7-2	few	TRBJ1-4	CASSLAASANEKLFF	TGTGCCAGCAGCTTAGCGGCTAGCGCTAATGAAAAACTGTTTTTT
12	.	TRBV20-1	few	TRBJ2-1	CSARRRAREQFF	TGCAGTGCTCGGCGGAGGGCTAGGGAGCAGTTCTTC
17	TRBD2	TRBV28	.	TRBJ2-1	CASNPTLGGRVYNEQFF	TGTGCCAGCAATCCAACTCTGGGGGGGAGGGTGTACAATGAGCAGTTCTTC
13	.	TRBV3-1	many	TRBJ2-7	CASSQGTTYEQYF	TGTGCCAGCAGCCAAGGGACTACATACGAGCAGTACTTC
13	.	TRBV20-1	.	TRBJ1-2	CSALGQSLYGYTF	TGCAGTGCCCTCGGACAGAGCCTCTATGGCTACACCTTC
17	.	TRBV4-3	.	TRBJ1-4	CASSQAREGSSNEKLFF	TGCGCCAGCAGCCAAGCCAGGGAGGGGAGCTCTAATGAAAAACTGTTTTTT
17	TRBD1	TRBV15	few	TRBJ1-5	CATSRGPGQGARQPQHF	TGTGCCACCAGCAGGGGACCGGGACAGGGGGCGCGTCAGCCCCAGCATTTT
14	.	TRBV20-1	.	TRBJ2-5	CSATGTTSQETQYF	TGCAGTGCTACCGGGACAACCTCTCAAGAGACCCAGTACTTC
16	TRBD2	TRBV27	.	TRBJ2-7	CASSLYSGTSSYEQYF	TGTGCCAGCAGTTTATACTCCGGGACTAGCTCCTACGAGCAGTACTTC